A single sample gave rise to the 19 T cell receptor beta chains below, sequenced in a study of monozygotic twins with inflammatory bowel disease. TCRdb processed the 5' RACE reads again and assigns one entry to each CDR3 protein, with no DNA. The table lists a few hundred thousand distinct CDR3 sequences. The source material was blood. Every receptor here comes from a human donor with ulcerative colitis or Crohn's disease, or a healthy co-twin of an affected twin (not recorded which).

The rearrangement uses TRBV20-1 and TRBJ2-1; no DNA is available, so the TRBD1 call from TCRdb remains unchecked. CDR1 is DFQATT, CDR2 SNEGSKA, per germline (reference sequence). The CDR3 is 14 amino acids. CDR3 residues: CSASRDRGLVGSGF.

The chain carries TRBV7-8 and TRBJ2-2; TCRdb indicates TRBD1, and absent DNA this call remains unverified. The CDR3 spans 16 residues. Germline CDR1 is SGHVS and CDR2 is FQNEAQ. The CDR3: CASSLQNRGNTGELFF.

The chain couples TRBV7-9 to TRBJ2-7; TCRdb's D call, TRBD2, is unchecked because there is no DNA. Looked up from germline, CDR1 is SEHNR and CDR2 is FQNEAQ (reference sequence). The CDR3 covers 15 residues. CDR3 loop: CASSPAGLATSEQYF.

The V and J genes are TRBV5-1 and TRBJ2-5; TCRdb outputs TRBD2, but without DNA this stays unchecked. This CDR3 has 14 amino acids. Germline values: CDR1 SGHRS, CDR2 YFSETQ. The chain's CDR3 is CASSPFAGEETQYF.

V is TRBV18 and J is TRBJ2-5. The CDR3 length is 12 residues. CDR1 and CDR2 (germline): KGHSH, LQKENI. CDR3: CASSPIEETQYF.

The V call is TRBV19, the J call TRBJ2-7; the D call from TCRdb, TRBD2, cannot be confirmed without DNA. This CDR3 has 15 residues. Germline CDR1 and CDR2: LNHDA and SQIVND (reference sequence). The CDR3 reads CASSTLRTGTYEQYF.

This chain joins TRBV12-3 or TRBV12-4 and TRBJ1-5. The CDR3 has 13 residues. The CDR3 region is CASRPRGAQPQHF.

The chain has TRBV29-1 and TRBJ1-2. Per the germline V gene, CDR1 is SQVTM and CDR2 is ANQGSEA. The CDR3 sequence is 11 residues long. The CDR3 is CSVESDSGYTF.

The CDR3 spells CATSGGPSREQFF. The rearrangement uses TRBV24-1 and TRBJ2-1; without DNA, the TCRdb call of TRBD2 cannot be checked. This CDR3 is 13 amino acids long. The germline gives CDR1 KGHDR, CDR2 SFDVKD.

V and J are TRBV5-1 and TRBJ2-7; TCRdb selects TRBD1, and the lack of DNA leaves this call unchecked. The germline V gene has CDR1 SGHRS and CDR2 YFSETQ. CDR3 size: 13 residues. CDR3 in amino acids: CASSSLDSYEQYF.

The chain uses TRBV7-9 and TRBJ2-6; the D call of TRBD1 rests on TCRdb alone, since no DNA is present to check it. Germline CDR1 reads SEHNR; CDR2 reads FQNEAQ (reference sequence). The CDR3 sequence is 16 residues long. CDR3: CASSSRGQAGANVLTF.

The CDR3: CASRYHRGLSQPQHF. V usage is TRBV6-2 or TRBV6-3 and J usage is TRBJ1-5; TCRdb reports TRBD1, a call that lacks DNA to check it against. Germline CDR1 and CDR2: MNHEY and SVGEGT. The CDR3 runs to 15 residues.

The J gene is TRBJ2-1, the V gene TRBV18; TCRdb proposes TRBD1, but this gene call is untestable without DNA. This CDR3 is 17 amino acids long. Per the germline V gene, CDR1 is KGHSH and CDR2 is LQKENI. CDR3 sequence reads: CASSPPGRGLGYNEQFF. Using reference TRBV18 and TRBJ2-1 for the parts outside the CDR3, the full variable domain is NAGVMQNPRHLVRRRGQEARLRCSPMKGHSHVYWYRQLPEEGLKFMVYLQKENIIDESGMPKERFSAEFPKEGPSILRIQQVVRGDSAAYFCASSPPGRGLGYNEQFFGPGTRLTVL.

J is TRBJ2-1 and V is TRBV7-2; TCRdb returns TRBD2, unconfirmable since there is no DNA. Germline V gene lookup returns CDR1 SGHTA and CDR2 FQGNSA. The CDR3 sequence is 16 residues long. Here the CDR3 reads CASSLALTSGWGEQFF.

The chain recombines TRBV6-5 with TRBJ2-7. Germline V gene lookup returns CDR1 MNHEY and CDR2 SVGAGI. The CDR3 extends over 13 amino acids. This CDR3 is CASSPGTGWEQYF.

The V and J genes are TRBV7-9 and TRBJ2-1. Per the germline V gene, CDR1 is SEHNR and CDR2 is FQNEAQ (reference sequence). CDR3 size: 16 residues. The CDR3 reads CASSSFWWGSYNEQFF.

The chain couples TRBV5-4 to TRBJ1-1; no DNA is available, so the TRBD1 call from TCRdb remains unchecked. Germline CDR1 and CDR2: SGHNT and YYREEE (reference sequence). The CDR3 contains 14 residues. The CDR3 loop reads CASSLPGGNTEAFF.

V is TRBV19 and J is TRBJ1-1; the D call from TCRdb, TRBD1, cannot be confirmed without DNA. CDR3 length equals 12 residues. Per the germline V gene, CDR1 is LNHDA and CDR2 is SQIVND (reference sequence). This CDR3 is CASTLGSGEAFF.

This chain connects TRBV10-3 to TRBJ1-2; the TRBD1 assignment by TCRdb is unverifiable without DNA. The CDR3 is 16 amino acids. Germline CDR1 reads ENHRY; CDR2 reads SYGVKD. The CDR3 is CAISEGAVLGGSGYTF.